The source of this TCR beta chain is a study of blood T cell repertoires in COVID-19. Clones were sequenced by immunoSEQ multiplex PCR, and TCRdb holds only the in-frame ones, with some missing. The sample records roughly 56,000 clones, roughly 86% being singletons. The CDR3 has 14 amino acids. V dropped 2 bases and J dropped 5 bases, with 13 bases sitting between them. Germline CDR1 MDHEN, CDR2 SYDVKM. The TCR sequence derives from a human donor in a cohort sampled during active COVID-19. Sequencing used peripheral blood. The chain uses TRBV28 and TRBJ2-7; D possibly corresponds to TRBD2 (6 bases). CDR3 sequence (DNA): TGTGCCAGCAGTTTAGGAGGGTCCAACCACGAGCAGTACTTC. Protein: CASSLGGSNHEQYF.